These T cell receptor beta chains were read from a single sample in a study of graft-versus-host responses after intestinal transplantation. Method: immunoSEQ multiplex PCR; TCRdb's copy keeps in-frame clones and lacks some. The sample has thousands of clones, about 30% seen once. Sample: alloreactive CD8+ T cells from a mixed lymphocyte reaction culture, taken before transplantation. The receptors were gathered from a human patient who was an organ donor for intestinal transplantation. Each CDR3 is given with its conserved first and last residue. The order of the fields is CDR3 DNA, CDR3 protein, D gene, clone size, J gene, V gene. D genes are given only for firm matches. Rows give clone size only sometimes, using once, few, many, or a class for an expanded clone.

TGCGCCAGCAGCTTCCGGGAGGGCCGTAATGAGCAGTTCTTC,CASSFREGRNEQFF,TRBD2,NA,TRBJ2-1,TRBV5-1
TGTGCCAGCAGCTCCTTTAGAGAGCCCCAGCATTTT,CASSSFREPQHF,NA,medium-sized,TRBJ1-5,TRBV7-9
TGTGCCAGCTCCTTCGCGGGAGACTCAAACACCGGGGAGCTGTTTTTT,CASSFAGDSNTGELFF,TRBD2,few,TRBJ2-2,TRBV18
TGTGCCAGCAGCCCCTTTCCAGATACGCAGTATTTT,CASSPFPDTQYF,NA,once,TRBJ2-3,TRBV7-6
TGCGCCAGCAGCCAACTGGGGGGGCCCTACAATGAGCAGTTCTTC,CASSQLGGPYNEQFF,NA,few,TRBJ2-1,TRBV4-1
TGTGCCAGCAGTGGAAGTACTCCCCGCGGCCCCCACAATGAGCAGTTCTTC,CASSGSTPRGPHNEQFF,NA,NA,TRBJ2-1,TRBV6-1
TGTGCCAGCAGCGTCGGCGGGGCCGCCTACGAGCAGTACTTC,CASSVGGAAYEQYF,NA,NA,TRBJ2-7,TRBV27
TGTGCCAGCAGCTCTCGCTGGGGGGGCACAGATACGCAGTATTTT,CASSSRWGGTDTQYF,NA,NA,TRBJ2-3,TRBV7-2
TGTGCTAGTGGTTTAGTCTACTCAGGGTTCTTC,CASGLVYSGFF,NA,NA,TRBJ2-1,TRBV12-5
TGTGCCAGCCCCTGGACTTCCAGGAGGGACACCTTC,CASPWTSRRDTF,NA,few,TRBJ1-2,TRBV5-6
TGTGCCAGCTCACCGCACAGGGGAAGGGAGCAGTTCTTC,CASSPHRGREQFF,TRBD1,medium-sized,TRBJ2-1,TRBV18
TGTGCCAGCAGCTTCGGGACAGGAAAAAACATTCAGTACTTC,CASSFGTGKNIQYF,TRBD1,NA,TRBJ2-4,TRBV9
TGTGCCAGCAGTTATTCGACTTCGGGTTTCTACGAGCAGTACTTC,CASSYSTSGFYEQYF,NA,few,TRBJ2-7,TRBV27
TGTGCCAGCAGCTTAGGTGGAGCGGGTGGTTACGAGCAGTACTTC,CASSLGGAGGYEQYF,NA,NA,TRBJ2-7,TRBV11-3
TGCGCCAGCAGCCAAGCCGGGGGTAGGGGTGGGAATGAGCAGTTCTTC,CASSQAGGRGGNEQFF,NA,medium-sized,TRBJ2-1,TRBV4-3
TGTGCCAGCAGCCAAGAATCCCCCCGACTAGCGGGAGAGGGCTACGAGCAGTACTTC,CASSQESPRLAGEGYEQYF,TRBD2,NA,TRBJ2-7,TRBV4-2
TGTGCCAGCAGTTGGGGACAGCGTAGCAATCAGCCCCAGCATTTT,CASSWGQRSNQPQHF,TRBD1,NA,TRBJ1-5,TRBV27
TGCGCCAGCAGCCAAGTTGGGATAGGGGCGGTTGAAGCTTTCTTT,CASSQVGIGAVEAFF,NA,NA,TRBJ1-1,TRBV4-3
TGTGCCAGCAGTGTCTTGGGACAGGGGACCTACGAGCAGTACTTC,CASSVLGQGTYEQYF,TRBD1,NA,TRBJ2-7,TRBV2
TGTGCCAGCGCTGCGGGAGAGGTGAGGTACACCGGGGAGCTGTTTTTT,CASAAGEVRYTGELFF,TRBD2,NA,TRBJ2-2,TRBV7-9
TGTGCCAGCAGTGAACAGGGGGAGACCCAGTACTTC,CASSEQGETQYF,NA,few,TRBJ2-5,TRBV6-1
TGTGCCAGCAGTTTAACAGGGGGGAATGAGCAGTTCTTC,CASSLTGGNEQFF,TRBD1,NA,TRBJ2-1,TRBV27
TGTGCCAGCAGCGTTGGGAGATCTGGAAACACCATATATTTT,CASSVGRSGNTIYF,NA,few,TRBJ1-3,TRBV9
TGCAGCGTTGCGGGTGGACAACTTTACGAGCAGTACTTC,CSVAGGQLYEQYF,NA,large,TRBJ2-7,TRBV29-1
TGTGCCAGCAGCCAAGAGAACAACTATGGCTACACCTTC,CASSQENNYGYTF,NA,NA,TRBJ1-2,TRBV11-2
TGTGCCAGCAGCTTGGAGTCCAGCGGGGGGGACTGTGAGCAGTTCTTC,CASSLESSGGDCEQFF,TRBD2,NA,TRBJ2-1,TRBV5-4
TGTGCCAGCTCACCAGACTTAACTGGCTACGAGCAGTACTTC,CASSPDLTGYEQYF,NA,NA,TRBJ2-7,TRBV18
TGTGCCGAGGGGGCGGGAAATGAGCAGTTCTTC,CAEGAGNEQFF,NA,NA,TRBJ2-1,TRBV7-3
TGTGCCAGCAGATTATACAATGAGCAGTTCTTC,CASRLYNEQFF,NA,once,TRBJ2-1,TRBV5-6
TGTGCCAGCAGTCCGGGGGTGGACACCGGGGAGCTGTTTTTT,CASSPGVDTGELFF,NA,NA,TRBJ2-2,TRBV6-5
TGTGCCAGCAGCTTTGGCAGGTCCTACGAGCAGTACTTC,CASSFGRSYEQYF,NA,medium-sized,TRBJ2-7,TRBV13
TGTGCCAGCAGCGACAGCAACGAGCAGTACTTC,CASSDSNEQYF,NA,few,TRBJ2-7,TRBV7-8
TGTGCCAGCAGTTCCCCGGGGGCAACTAATGAAAAACTGTTTTTT,CASSSPGATNEKLFF,NA,few,TRBJ1-4,TRBV6-5